The text below deals with one TCR beta chain. This clone was picked up a small number of times. Its binding antigen is unknown. No base quality values were provided; no much bigger clone lies one nucleotide off. The CDR1 and CDR2 encoded by the germline V gene are MDHEN and SYDVKM. The CDR3 contains 14 residues, cysteine and phenylalanine counted. The read is trimmed to its CDR3 DNA, 42 bases read in frame from base 1. For this chain, trimming is 5 bases at the V end and 5 bases at the J end, and the number of junction bases without a gene match is 8. This entry is derived from a study of T cell responses to AZD1222 COVID-19 vaccine (dated by TCRdb to the early 2020s). Concerning the study at large: A total of around 240 trial participants underwent TCR sequencing, of whom around 200 received two doses of AZD1222 and some 26 received two doses of the MenACWY control vaccine. Trial participants were enrolled into age subgroups of 18-55, 56-69 and 70-plus years, which contained about 160, 30 and 59 TCR-sequenced participants, respectively. Overall results and qualifications from the work: Because no day 14 peak-response samples were available, the repertoires could be characterized only after the peak T cell response. After two AZD1222 doses, spike-specific TCR breadth and depth were significantly higher than at day 0 and than in MenACWY recipients. Conclusions about previously exposed vaccinees are limited, since just 5 to 7 AZD1222 recipients were seropositive for SARS-CoV-2 at baseline. The 56-69-year group was small, and its depth increase did not reach significance, likely because of low power. Most participants were white British and females outnumbered males, and the authors suggested that clonal diversity may have been underestimated. The whole spike protein was spanned by vaccine-associated CD4 TCRs, and dominant responses were seen in regions 160-218 and 743-854. Epitopes outside the regions mutated in the B.1.351 and B.1.1.7 variants were reportedly recognized by nearly half of the unique spike-specific TCRs.

The CDR3 regions of human TCRbeta chains were analyzed by immunosequencing. The source study handled its data this way. Repertoire TCRs were checked for matches against a reference library of SARS-CoV-2-specific TCRs that had been generated using the MIRA antigen-specificity platform. Breadth meant the fraction of unique TCRs that were SARS-CoV-2-associated, whereas depth meant the fraction of total T cells that were SARS-CoV-2-associated. Each spike-specific TCR was assigned to its reactive spike region and to a CD4 or CD8 class using the MIRA data. Log10-transformed breadth and depth values were compared by one-way ANOVA with Sidak's multiple comparisons tests. As stored in TCRdb, this immuneACCESS dataset retains in-frame rearrangements with V and J assigned. A fraction of the clones does not appear; measured against another copy, unresolved V genes explain less than half of the discrepancy, and the remainder lacks a known reason. The DNA gave D and trimming, while V, J and clone size come from that table. This sample is represented by approximately 70,000 clones; around nine tenths of them were singletons. 4.5% to 5% of the sample rests with the top ten.

The sample's time point label, decoded: about 28 days (+/-7) after the second vaccine dose. Reading the label with the study, this specimen's treatment or condition is: meningococcal conjugate vaccine given as trial control. Vaccinee samples were obtained from the UK trials COV001 and COV002, which included a single-blind randomized controlled phase 2/3 trial of AZD1222 (ChAdOx1 nCoV-19) in healthy adults. For TCRbeta chain sequencing, PBMC samples were collected from trial participants at day 0 and at day 28 after the second dose. Recombination joined TRBV28 with TRBJ2-7, with 8 middle bases fitting TRBD1. The specimen comprised peripheral blood, sampled 28 days after the second dose of the MenACWY control vaccine. The source is an adult who received the MenACWY meningococcal vaccine as a control. The CDR3 protein sequence reads: CASSRDRGWDEQYF. The DNA sequence follows: TGTGCCAGCAGTCGCGACAGGGGATGGGACGAGCAGTACTTC.